In this sample, the clone carrying this T cell receptor beta chain turned up many times. Its antigen is not identified. The data derive from a study of T cells in Graves' hyperthyroidism and ophthalmopathy. Losses at the gene ends were 5 bases for V and 5 bases for J; bases not matched to a gene: 8. The CDR3 runs to 14 residues. Germline-derived CDR1 and CDR2 are SGHTA and FQGTGA. The investigators amplified TCR beta CDR3 regions from RNA transcripts. Researchers ran a first-round RT-PCR on the TCR CDR3 using the HTBI primer set. TCRdb reprocessed the multiplex PCR reads with MiXCR, giving one entry per CDR3 protein. Of 530,000 or so distinct CDR3 sequences in the sample, 40% to 55% were seen once. Stable Graves' hyperthyroidism denoted no ophthalmopathy progression over 18 months. Uncontrolled infection, other autoimmune disease, pregnancy or lactation disqualified patients from enrolment. Study-wide results and caveats: A model using 13 V-J features told ophthalmopathy apart from stable hyperthyroidism.

The receptor was derived from a woman aged 18-35 years with Graves' hyperthyroidism. This sequence joins TRBV7-3 and TRBJ2-5, with 7 bases lining up with TRBD1. Source material: peripheral blood or thyroid tissue (not recorded which). CDR3 protein: CASSVTGVGETQYF. The CDR3 coding sequence is TGTGCCAGCAGCGTTACAGGGGTGGGGGAGACCCAGTACTTC.